This passage covers 14 T cell receptor beta chains from one sample sequenced in a study of shared clonotypes between healthy human individuals. In the naive CD8 group, cells lacked CD45RO and were positively selected for CCR7, so terminally differentiated effector memory CD45RA+ cells were left out. The table came from immunoSEQ multiplex PCR; TCRdb's copy has only in-frame clones and leaves some out. The sample records about 2 million clones, approximately 95% being singletons. Source material: naive CD8+ T cells sorted from blood. The receptors were gathered from a man aged 18 to 29 in good health.

The chain employs TRBV4-1 and TRBJ2-7; TRBD1 is a possible D gene (5 bases). The germline V gene encodes CDR1 MGHRA and CDR2 YSYEKL. The length of the CDR3 is 18 residues. V lost 7 bases and J lost 6, with 31 bases in between. CDR3 loop: CASTPQGPLGSFPVEQYF. The CDR3 bases are TGCGCCAGCACCCCGCAGGGTCCCCTAGGATCGTTTCCAGTCGAGCAGTACTTC.

The V call is TRBV7-9, the J call TRBJ2-3; D remains unclear. The CDR3 contains 14 residues. V was clipped by 1 base and J by 5 bases, with 10 bases between them. Germline CDR1 SEHNR, CDR2 FQNEAQ (reference sequence). The CDR3 protein is CASSLVSGGDTQYF. CDR3 DNA sequence: TGTGCCAGCAGCTTAGTTTCGGGTGGAGATACGCAGTATTTT.

The chain is built from TRBV21-1 and TRBJ1-4. TRBV21-1 is marked as a pseudogene. This CDR3 has 18 amino acids. Written as DNA, the CDR3 is TGTGCCAGCAGCAAAAAAAGTAGGGCCGAGGGCCGGGGAGAAAAACTGTTTTTT. It yields the protein CASSKKSRAEGRGEKLFF.

The V gene is TRBV2, the J gene TRBJ2-3, with TRBD2 matching 8 bases. Germline V gene lookup returns CDR1 SNHLY and CDR2 FYNNEI. Unmatched junction bases numbered 1, after V lost 1 base and J lost 1 base. This CDR3 is built from 15 residues. CDR3 sequence reads: CASSEGTSRTDTQYF. CDR3 nucleotide sequence: TGTGCCAGCAGTGAAGGGACTAGCCGCACAGATACGCAGTATTTT.

The chain joins TRBV30 to TRBJ2-7, with TRBD2 matching over 7 bases. Trimming took 7 bases from V and 4 from J; bases not matched to a gene: 19. The CDR3 is made up of 16 amino acids. The germline CDR1 and CDR2 sequences are GTSNPN and SVGIG (reference sequence). CDR3 region: CAYRARQGLADYEQYF. DNA for the CDR3: TGTGCCTACCGCGCCCGTCAGGGCCTAGCGGATTACGAGCAGTACTTC.

This sequence joins TRBV5-1 and TRBJ2-7; 12 nucleotides agree with TRBD2. V lost 4 bases, J lost 0 bases, and 5 bases stayed unmatched. From germline, CDR1 is SGHRS and CDR2 YFSETQ. The CDR3 runs 16 residues. The CDR3 loop is CASSITSGGYSYEQYF. The CDR3 nucleotides are TGCGCCAGCAGCATAACTAGCGGGGGGTACTCCTACGAGCAGTACTTC.

This clone came up once. The gene calls are TRBV30 and TRBJ1-1; D unresolved. Germline V lookup: CDR1 GTSNPN, CDR2 SVGIG (reference sequence). V dropped 5 bases and J dropped 1 base, with 8 bases sitting between them. This CDR3 comprises 12 residues. CDR3 amino acids: CAWEISNTEAFF. DNA for the CDR3: TGTGCCTGGGAGATTTCGAACACTGAAGCTTTCTTT.

The rearrangement uses TRBV13 and TRBJ2-5; 12 nucleotides match TRBD2. Per germline, CDR1 PRHDT and CDR2 FYEKMQ (reference sequence). The CDR3 loop spans 16 amino acids. Trimming removed 5 bases from V and 5 bases from J; junction bases left unmatched: 9. In DNA, the CDR3 is TGTGCCAGCAGCACCTCCCTAGCGGGGGGGCAGGAGACCCAGTACTTC. It is translated as CASSTSLAGGQETQYF. Together with reference TRBV13 and TRBJ2-5, the CDR3 gives the full variable domain: AAGVIQSPRHLIKEKRETATLKCYPIPRHDTVYWYQQGPGQDPQFLISFYEKMQSDKGSIPDRFSAQQFSDYHSELNMSSLELGDSALYFCASSTSLAGGQETQYFGPGTRLLVL.

The sample holds one count of this clone. This sample includes further DNA sequences coding for the same CDR3. The chain joins TRBV5-1 to TRBJ2-2; D is uncertain. This CDR3 is built from 13 residues. CDR1 and CDR2 from the germline V gene are SGHRS and YFSETQ. V was clipped by 4 bases and J by 1 base, with 5 bases between them. The CDR3 loop reads CASSGWNTGELFF. CDR3 DNA: TGCGCCAGCAGCGGTTGGAACACCGGGGAGCTGTTTTTT.

As to this clone: This CDR3 is also generated by other DNA sequences in the sample. The chain carries TRBV5-6 and TRBJ1-5; 9 bases fit TRBD1. Germline V gives CDR1 SGHDT, CDR2 YYEEEE. The CDR3 is 14 amino acids. V shed 4 bases and J 6 bases; nucleotides not matched to a gene: 5. The CDR3 loop reads CASSEGQGSQPQHF. CDR3 DNA: TGTGCCAGCAGCGAGGGACAGGGTAGTCAGCCCCAGCATTTT.

The V and J genes are TRBV11-2 and TRBJ1-6, with 9 positions matching TRBD1. This CDR3 has 14 amino acids. The V segment lost 0 bases and the J segment 9 bases; nucleotides outside the gene matches: 0. Per the germline V gene, CDR1 is SGHAT and CDR2 is FQNNGV. The CDR3 here is CASSLETGGSPLHF. CDR3 DNA: TGTGCCAGCAGCTTAGAGACAGGGGGTTCACCCCTCCACTTT.

The chain has TRBV29-1 and TRBJ2-1; D is unresolved. The CDR3 is made up of 13 amino acids. V was cut by 3 bases and J by 3 bases, with 9 bases left in between. CDR1 and CDR2 from the germline V gene are SQVTM and ANQGSEA. This CDR3 is CSVDKSYYNEQFF. The CDR3 nucleotides are TGCAGCGTTGACAAGAGCTACTACAATGAGCAGTTCTTC.

This chain joins TRBV9 and TRBJ2-3; possible D gene TRBD2, 5 bases. Germline V gives CDR1 SGDLS, CDR2 YYNGEE. The CDR3 is 17 residues long. The V gene lost 0 bases and the J gene lost 0 bases, with 14 bases spanning the gap. CDR3: CASSVDGSALSTDTQYF. The CDR3 DNA reads as TGTGCCAGCAGCGTAGATGGTAGCGCCCTTAGCACAGATACGCAGTATTTT.

For the CDR3, the DNA is TGTGCCAGCAGTTTAGGGCAGGGCGAGCAGTACTTC. Its protein is CASSLGQGEQYF. The rearrangement uses TRBV28 and TRBJ2-7; TRBD1 might be the D (5 bases). Trimming took 2 bases from V and 6 from J, leaving 8 bases between them. This CDR3 has 12 residues. CDR1 and CDR2 from the germline V gene are MDHEN and SYDVKM.